One sample yielded the 25 T cell receptor beta chains listed below, sequenced in a study of blood T cells in healthy people across ages. Alongside a J-beta primer mix, a sample-barcoded 5' primer served in a second PCR lasting roughly 6 to 11 cycles. Using its own MiXCR run on the 5' RACE reads, TCRdb lists one record per CDR3 protein. Of fewer than 1,000,000 distinct CDR3 sequences in the sample, approximately 44% were seen once. The sequencing sample was made of blood. These receptors all come from a man in his 60s in good health.

This clonotype has only a few counts. This rearrangement joins TRBV4-3 to TRBJ2-7; the D gene is possibly TRBD1 (6 bases). Looked up from germline, CDR1 is LGHNA and CDR2 is YSLEER. The V gene lost 2 bases and the J gene lost 5 bases, with 10 bases spanning the gap. CDR3 length: 13 amino acids. This chain's CDR3 is CASSQTRTDEQYF. The CDR3 DNA follows: TGCGCCAGCAGCCAAACCAGGACAGACGAGCAGTACTTC.

Of note for this clonotype: A junction end diverges from the germline sequence, so it may reflect a read error. V usage is TRBV12-3 or TRBV12-4 and J usage is TRBJ2-4, with 10 positions matching TRBD1. The J call may be wrong; the DNA end is better matched by TRBJ2-7. CDR3 length equals 15 residues. The CDR3 coding sequence is TGCGCCAGCAGACTCTCCGGGACAGGGGCCTACGAGCAGTACTTC. Protein product: CASRLSGTGAYEQYF.

The chain employs TRBV5-1 and TRBJ1-1; tentative D call: TRBD1 (6 bases). Germline lookup yields CDR1 SGHRS and CDR2 YFSETQ. The V end lost 4 bases, the J end lost 2 bases, and 12 bases lay between the germline ends. This CDR3 is built from 14 residues. The DNA of the CDR3 is TGCGCCAGCAGCGCGGACAGTACTAACACTGAAGCTTTCTTT. Residues: CASSADSTNTEAFF. Variable domain in full (rest from reference TRBV5-1 and TRBJ1-1): KAGVTQTPRYLIKTRGQQVTLSCSPISGHRSVSWYQQTPGQGLQFLFEYFSETQRNKGNFPGRFSGRQFSNSRSEMNVSTLELGDSALYLCASSADSTNTEAFFGQGTRLTVV.

The genes are TRBV12-3 or TRBV12-4 and TRBJ1-2; 9 nucleotides agree with TRBD1. Unmatched junction bases numbered 14, after V lost 6 bases and J lost 0 bases. CDR3 length: 18 amino acids. This chain's CDR3 is CASSQRRTGAYPNYGYTF. CDR3 bases: TGTGCCAGCAGCCAGCGACGGACAGGGGCCTACCCTAACTATGGCTACACCTTC.

A few counts support this clonotype. V is TRBV20-1 and J is TRBJ2-3, with 7 bases aligning to TRBD2. Germline CDR1 DFQATT, CDR2 SNEGSKA (reference sequence). This CDR3 has 14 residues. V trimming: 1 base; J trimming: 8 bases; junction bases outside the gene matches: 9. CDR3 sequence (DNA): TGCAGTGCTAGAGCCAGCGGGGTATCGGGTACGCAGTATTTT. This translates into CSARASGVSGTQYF.

The chain uses TRBV2 and TRBJ2-4; a possible D gene is TRBD2 (7 bases). The length of the CDR3 is 16 residues. Germline V gene data show CDR1 as SNHLY and CDR2 as FYNNEI. V gave up 3 bases and J gave up 3 bases, with 15 bases separating them. The CDR3 DNA reads as TGTGCCAGCAGTGAGAAGTGGGGGGGCGGCAAAAACATTCAGTACTTC. This translates into CASSEKWGGGKNIQYF.

This chain uses TRBV6-2 or TRBV6-3 with TRBJ1-2; 8 positions agree with TRBD1. V lost 6 bases, J lost 6 bases, and 6 bases stayed unmatched. CDR3 size: 13 residues. Germline lookup yields CDR1 MNHEY and CDR2 SVGEGT. CDR3 bases: TGTGCCAGCAGACCAGGGGGCGCAGATGGCTACACCTTC. Protein sequence: CASRPGGADGYTF.

The chain joins TRBV4-3 to TRBJ2-1; TRBD2 aligns across 9 bases. Looked up from germline, CDR1 is LGHNA and CDR2 is YSLEER. With V trimmed by 2 bases and J by 8 bases, 7 bases remained unmatched. The CDR3 loop spans 15 amino acids. This chain's CDR3 is CASSQSPSGVDEQFF. The CDR3 bases are TGCGCCAGCAGCCAATCGCCTAGCGGGGTGGATGAGCAGTTCTTC.

This clonotype has just one count. The chain couples TRBV2 to TRBJ1-1; D gene unclear. Germline assignment: CDR1 SNHLY and CDR2 FYNNEI. The CDR3 has 14 amino acids. Deletions cut 7 bases from V and 1 base from J, with 13 bases between. The DNA for the CDR3 is TGTGCCAGCACAAGGATTTTAGCGAACACTGAAGCTTTCTTT. It specifies CASTRILANTEAFF.

The CDR3 region is CASKGQGAGVQYF. The CDR3 bases are TGTGCCAGCAAGGGACAGGGGGCTGGAGTGCAGTACTTC. This chain connects TRBV2 to TRBJ2-5; TRBD1 matches 12 bases. The CDR3 covers 13 residues. Germline V gene data show CDR1 as SNHLY and CDR2 as FYNNEI. V shed 7 bases and J 11 bases; nucleotides not matched to a gene: 8. Full variable domain (outside the CDR3, taken from reference TRBV2 and TRBJ2-5): EPEVTQTPSHQVTQMGQEVILRCVPISNHLYFYWYRQILGQKVEFLVSFYNNEISEKSEIFDDQFSVERPDGSNFTLKIRSTKLEDSAMYFCASKGQGAGVQYFGPGTRLLVL.

The chain recombines TRBV18 with TRBJ2-7; D is possibly TRBD2 (5 bases). CDR3 length: 16 amino acids. Trimming took off 6 bases at V and 1 base at J, with 19 bases between the two ends. Germline values: CDR1 KGHSH, CDR2 LQKENI. CDR3 in amino acids: CASSPSYEGPSYEQYF. The CDR3 DNA reads as TGTGCCAGCTCCCCTTCCTATGAGGGCCCTTCCTACGAGCAGTACTTC.

Here the CDR3 DNA reads TGTGCCAGCAGTGAAATGAGGACAGGGATGTGGACTGAAGCTTTCTTT. Translating gives CASSEMRTGMWTEAFF. The genes are TRBV6-1 and TRBJ1-1, with TRBD1 matching 8 bases. Germline V gene lookup returns CDR1 MNHNS and CDR2 SASEGT. V lost 2 bases, J lost 5 bases, and 10 bases stayed unmatched. This CDR3 comprises 16 residues.

This clonotype is a singleton in its sample. This CDR3 is CANRRTAGTEAFF. As DNA, the CDR3 is TGTGCCAACAGACGGACAGCGGGGACTGAAGCTTTCTTT. The chain recombines TRBV27 with TRBJ1-1; D is perhaps TRBD1 (6 bases). V lost 10 bases and J 5 bases, leaving 17 bases between the germline ends. Germline V gene sequence: CDR1 MNHEY, CDR2 SMNVEV (reference sequence). The CDR3 is 13 amino acids.

The chain recombines TRBV7-2 with TRBJ1-1; 7 bases agree with TRBD1. After removal of 5 bases from V and 2 bases from J, the junction contained 14 bases not matched to a gene. The CDR3 spans 17 residues. Germline V lookup: CDR1 SGHTA, CDR2 FQGNSA. DNA of the CDR3: TGTGCCAGCAGCCTCCCGGGGGACAGAACCTTCAACACTGAAGCTTTCTTT. It is translated as CASSLPGDRTFNTEAFF.

The V and J genes are TRBV20-1 and TRBJ1-6; D gene ambiguous. The CDR3 is 16 residues long. The germline V gene has CDR1 DFQATT and CDR2 SNEGSKA (reference sequence). V was pared by 0 bases and J by 0 bases, with 9 bases between. For the CDR3, the DNA is TGCAGTGCTAGAGACAATGAGAGCTCCTATAATTCACCCCTCCACTTT. This translates into CSARDNESSYNSPLHF.

This clonotype showed up many times. This sequence joins TRBV21-1 and TRBJ1-5; TRBD1, the D gene given by the table, was not confirmed from the DNA. TRBV21-1 is a documented pseudogene. The CDR3 covers 16 residues. Written as DNA, the CDR3 is TGTGCCAGCGGATACAGCTCGGGGTGGGGGGGTCAGCCCCAGCATTTT. It yields the protein CASGYSSGWGGQPQHF.

The J gene is TRBJ2-5, the V gene TRBV6-6; TRBD1 or TRBD2 may be the D gene (5 bases each). Trimming shortened V by 2 bases and J by 0 bases, and 10 bases separated the two germline ends. The CDR3 totals 15 residues. The germline gives CDR1 MNHNY, CDR2 SVGAGI (reference sequence). The DNA of the CDR3 is TGTGCCAGCAGTTACAAGGGGACCTACCAAGAGACCCAGTACTTC. It is translated as CASSYKGTYQETQYF.

This chain connects TRBV6-5 to TRBJ2-7; the match to TRBD1 covers 7 bases. The last part of the DNA fits TRBJ2-5 better; the J call may be wrong. Looked up from germline, CDR1 is MNHEY and CDR2 is SVGAGI. The CDR3 has 13 amino acids. CDR3 amino acids: CASTSGGGETQYF. The CDR3, as DNA: TGTGCCAGCACCTCAGGGGGTGGAGAGACCCAGTACTTC.

This clonotype was counted only a few times. The chain employs TRBV27 and TRBJ1-1, with D possibly being TRBD1 (5 bases). CDR1 and CDR2 (germline): MNHEY, SMNVEV (reference sequence). There are 16 residues in the CDR3. The V end lost 2 bases, the J end lost 0 bases, and 13 bases lay between the germline ends. CDR3 in amino acids: CASSLTPPGMNTEAFF. CDR3 nucleotide sequence: TGTGCCAGCAGTTTAACCCCCCCAGGGATGAACACTGAAGCTTTCTTT.

There are a few counts of this clonotype. The chain joins TRBV7-2 to TRBJ2-1; 7 nucleotides agree with TRBD2. The CDR3 covers 13 residues. J gave up 14 bases and V 2 bases, and 9 bases lay outside the gene matches. CDR1 SGHTA and CDR2 FQGNSA come from the germline V gene. The CDR3 is CASSLPPGGPKFF. The CDR3 bases are TGTGCCAGCAGCTTACCTCCGGGGGGACCGAAGTTCTTC.

The rearrangement uses TRBV20-1 and TRBJ2-3, with D perhaps assigned TRBD1 or TRBD2 (5 bases each). CDR1 is DFQATT, CDR2 SNEGSKA, per germline (reference sequence). V shed 1 base and J shed 4 bases, with 24 bases lying between them. This CDR3 has 18 residues. The CDR3 coding sequence is TGCAGTGCTAGAGCCCTCCCCGGGGCAGCCGAGGCCCCAGATACGCAGTATTTT. Translation gives CSARALPGAAEAPDTQYF.

This clonotype was recorded once. The V and J genes are TRBV7-2 and TRBJ2-2; D is unclear. This CDR3 spans 17 amino acids. The germline V gene has CDR1 SGHTA and CDR2 FQGNSA. V lost 6 bases and J lost 4, with 21 bases in between. Here the CDR3 reads CASSNTHGRSGTGELFF. CDR3 DNA sequence: TGTGCCAGCAGTAACACCCACGGACGGTCGGGCACCGGGGAGCTGTTTTTT. Looking up the rest from reference TRBV7-2 and TRBJ2-2 gives the full variable domain: GAGVSQSPSNKVTEKGKDVELRCDPISGHTALYWYRQSLGQGLEFLIYFQGNSAPDKSGLPSDRFSAERTGGSVSTLTIQRTQQEDSAVYLCASSNTHGRSGTGELFFGEGSRLTVL.

In its sample, this clonotype was seen many times. CDR3 protein: CSAKDGDRYEQYF. The CDR3 DNA sequence: TGCAGTGCAAAAGACGGAGACAGATACGAGCAGTACTTC. The chain combines TRBV20-1 with TRBJ2-7; tentatively, D is TRBD1 (5 bases). The CDR3 runs 13 residues. Trimming removed 6 bases at V and 4 bases at J, with 16 bases between. Per germline, CDR1 DFQATT and CDR2 SNEGSKA (reference sequence).

V gene TRBV12-5 combines with J gene TRBJ1-1, with D possibly matching TRBD1 (5 bases). Germline CDR1 LGHNT, CDR2 FRNRAP. The V end was cut by 7 bases, the J end by 2 bases, with 11 bases between. The CDR3 loop spans 13 amino acids. The CDR3 nucleotides read TGTGCTAGTGCCCCGGGGGACAACACTGAAGCTTTCTTT. As protein: CASAPGDNTEAFF. Full variable domain (rest looked up from reference TRBV12-5 and TRBJ1-1): DARVTQTPRHKVTEMGQEVTMRCQPILGHNTVFWYRQTMMQGLELLAYFRNRAPLDDSGMPKDRFSAEMPDATLATLKIQPSEPRDSAVYFCASAPGDNTEAFFGQGTRLTVV.

This clonotype was detected only a few times. The rearrangement links TRBV5-1 to TRBJ1-2, with D perhaps matching TRBD1 (5 bases). Germline assignment: CDR1 SGHRS and CDR2 YFSETQ. CDR3 size: 13 residues. Trimming stripped 0 bases from V and 5 bases from J, with 8 bases between. The chain's CDR3 is CASSLAGTYGYTF. The CDR3 nucleotides read TGCGCCAGCAGCTTGGCCGGGACTTATGGCTACACCTTC.